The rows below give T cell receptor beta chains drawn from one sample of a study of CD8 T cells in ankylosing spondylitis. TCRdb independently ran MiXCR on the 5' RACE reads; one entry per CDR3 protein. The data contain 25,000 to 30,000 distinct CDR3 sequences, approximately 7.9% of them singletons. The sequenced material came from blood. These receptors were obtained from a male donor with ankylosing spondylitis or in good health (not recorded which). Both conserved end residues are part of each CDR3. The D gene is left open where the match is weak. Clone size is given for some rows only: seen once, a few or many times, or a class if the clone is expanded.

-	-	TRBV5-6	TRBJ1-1	CASSFRSVSMNTEAFF	TGTGCCAGCAGCTTTAGGAGCGTGTCTATGAACACTGAAGCTTTCTTT
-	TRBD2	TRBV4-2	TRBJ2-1	CASSQGGARGAYNEQFF	TGTGCCAGCAGCCAAGGTGGCGCGCGGGGGGCTTACAATGAGCAGTTCTTC
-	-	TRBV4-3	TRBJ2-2	CASSQDVGNTGELFF	TGCGCCAGCAGCCAAGACGTGGGGAACACCGGGGAGCTGTTTTTT
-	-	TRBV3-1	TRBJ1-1	CASSQDRGGGTEAFF	TGTGCCAGCAGCCAAGATCGTGGGGGGGGAACTGAAGCTTTCTTT
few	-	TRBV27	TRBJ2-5	CASSLGVPGVGETQYF	TGTGCCAGCAGTTTGGGGGTGCCGGGTGTCGGAGAGACCCAGTACTTC
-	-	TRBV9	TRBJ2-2	CASSVRGAGELFF	TGTGCCAGCAGCGTAAGGGGGGCCGGGGAGCTGTTTTTT
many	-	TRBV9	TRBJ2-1	CASSVRDISYNEQFF	TGTGCCAGCAGCGTCCGGGACATTAGCTACAATGAGCAGTTCTTC
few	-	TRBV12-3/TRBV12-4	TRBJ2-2	CASSLKGRGELFF	TGTGCCAGCAGTTTGAAGGGGCGGGGGGAGCTGTTTTTT
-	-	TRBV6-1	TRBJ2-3	CASSRTVGDTQYF	TGTGCCAGCAGTAGGACAGTTGGAGATACGCAGTATTTT
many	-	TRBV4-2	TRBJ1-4	CASGKDRVEKLFF	TGTGCCAGCGGAAAGGACAGAGTCGAAAAACTGTTTTTT
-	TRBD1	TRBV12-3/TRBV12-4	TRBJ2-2	CASSLRSTGPLGELFF	TGTGCCAGCAGTCTTAGATCGACAGGGCCCCTCGGGGAGCTGTTTTTT
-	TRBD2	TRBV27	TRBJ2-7	CASSRGLAGPHEQYF	TGTGCCAGCAGTAGAGGACTAGCGGGACCCCACGAGCAGTACTTC
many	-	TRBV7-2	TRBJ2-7	CASSLAPGTQYEQYF	TGTGCCAGCAGCTTAGCCCCCGGGACGCAATACGAGCAGTACTTC
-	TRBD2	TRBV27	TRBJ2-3	CASRLAGVSTDTQYF	TGTGCCAGCAGACTAGCGGGGGTTAGCACAGATACGCAGTATTTT
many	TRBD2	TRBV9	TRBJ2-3	CASSVTSGETDTQYF	TGTGCCAGCAGCGTCACTAGCGGGGAAACAGATACGCAGTATTTT
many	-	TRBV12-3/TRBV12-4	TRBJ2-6	CASRSLGAGANVLTF	TGTGCCAGCAGATCCCTCGGGGCTGGGGCCAACGTCCTGACTTTC
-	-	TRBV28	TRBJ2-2	CASSLLVDTGELFF	TGTGCCAGCAGTTTGTTGGTGGACACCGGGGAGCTGTTTTTT
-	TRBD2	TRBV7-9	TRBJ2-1	CASSYGGALNEQFF	TGTGCCAGCTCTTACGGGGGGGCCCTCAATGAGCAGTTCTTC
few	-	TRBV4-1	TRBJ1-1	CASSQAGGKNTEAFF	TGCGCCAGCAGCCAAGCCGGCGGGAAGAACACTGAAGCTTTCTTT
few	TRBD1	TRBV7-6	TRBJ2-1	CASSARDRTYNEQFF	TGTGCCAGCAGCGCCCGGGACAGGACTTACAATGAGCAGTTCTTC
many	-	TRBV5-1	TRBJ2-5	CASSLEGGQGTQYF	TGCGCCAGCAGCTTGGAAGGCGGACAAGGGACCCAGTACTTC
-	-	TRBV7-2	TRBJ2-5	CASSLNWGETQYF	TGTGCCAGCAGCTTAAACTGGGGAGAGACCCAGTACTTC
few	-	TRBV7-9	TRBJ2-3	CASSLRGWTDTQYF	TGTGCCAGCAGCTTAAGGGGTTGGACAGATACGCAGTATTTT
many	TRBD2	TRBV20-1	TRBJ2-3	CSAHLAAGISDTQYF	TGCAGTGCCCACCTGGCAGCGGGGATCTCAGATACGCAGTATTTT
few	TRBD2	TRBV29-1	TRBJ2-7	CSVRGGSGEQYF	TGCAGCGTCCGGGGGGGCTCGGGCGAGCAGTACTTC
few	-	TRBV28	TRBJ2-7	CASSFTMIPSSGMEDYEQYF	TGTGCCAGCAGTTTTACTATGATCCCCTCCTCAGGGATGGAGGACTACGAGCAGTACTTC
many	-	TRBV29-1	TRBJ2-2	CSVEVLGASGNTGELFF	TGCAGCGTTGAAGTCCTGGGTGCGTCGGGGAACACCGGGGAGCTGTTTTTT
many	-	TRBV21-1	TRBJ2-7	CASSKGGRWLVYEQYF	TGTGCCAGCAGCAAAGGGGGTAGGTGGCTAGTCTACGAGCAGTACTTC
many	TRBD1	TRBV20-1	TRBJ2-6	CSARGRDRGRSGANVLTF	TGCAGTGCTAGAGGTCGGGACAGGGGGCGCAGTGGGGCCAACGTCCTGACTTTC
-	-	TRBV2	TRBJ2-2	CASRAQTLRGGELFF	TGTGCCAGCAGGGCCCAGACCCTCCGGGGCGGGGAGCTGTTTTTT
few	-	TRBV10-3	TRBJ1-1	CAIRTNTEAFF	TGTGCCATCAGGACAAACACTGAAGCTTTCTTT
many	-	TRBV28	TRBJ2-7	CASRSLYEQYF	TGTGCCAGCAGATCCCTCTACGAGCAGTACTTC
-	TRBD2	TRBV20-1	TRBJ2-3	CSARERGGFTDTQYF	TGCAGTGCTAGAGAGCGGGGGGGCTTCACAGATACGCAGTATTTT
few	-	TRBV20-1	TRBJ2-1	CSAREGSRWGEQFF	TGCAGTGCTAGAGAAGGGTCTAGATGGGGTGAGCAGTTCTTC
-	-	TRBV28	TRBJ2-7	CATEDTVYEQYF	TGTGCCACAGAGGACACGGTCTACGAGCAGTACTTC
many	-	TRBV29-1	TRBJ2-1	CSVHQYNEQFF	TGCAGCGTTCACCAATACAATGAGCAGTTCTTC
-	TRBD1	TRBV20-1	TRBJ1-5	CSAVDRGNQPQHF	TGCAGTGCTGTAGACAGGGGCAATCAGCCCCAGCATTTT
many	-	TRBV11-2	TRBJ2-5	CASSLERAETQYF	TGTGCCAGCAGCTTAGAGAGGGCAGAGACCCAGTACTTC
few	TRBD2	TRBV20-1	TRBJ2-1	CSGGLATDEQFF	TGCAGTGGGGGACTAGCGACGGATGAGCAGTTCTTC
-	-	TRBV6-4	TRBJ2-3	CASRATSTDTQYF	TGTGCCAGCAGGGCCACCAGCACAGATACGCAGTATTTT
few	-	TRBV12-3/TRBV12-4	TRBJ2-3	CASSLQGYTQYF	TGTGCCAGCAGTTTACAGGGGTATACGCAGTATTTT
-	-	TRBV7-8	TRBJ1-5	CASSFQDNQPQHF	TGTGCCAGCAGTTTTCAGGATAATCAGCCCCAGCATTTT
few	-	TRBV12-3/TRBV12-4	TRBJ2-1	CASRPGANNEQFF	TGTGCCAGCAGGCCGGGAGCCAACAATGAGCAGTTCTTC
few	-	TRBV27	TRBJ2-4	CASSAYGGKNIQYF	TGTGCCAGCAGTGCCTACGGGGGAAAAAACATTCAGTACTTC
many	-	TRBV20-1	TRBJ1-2	CSARGGGRAYGYTF	TGCAGTGCTAGAGGAGGGGGTAGGGCATATGGCTACACCTTC
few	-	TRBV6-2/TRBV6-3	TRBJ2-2	CASTQMWSRTANTGELFF	TGTGCCAGCACCCAGATGTGGAGCCGCACCGCGAACACCGGGGAGCTGTTTTTT
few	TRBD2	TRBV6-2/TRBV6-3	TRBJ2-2	CASQTTSGRTGELFF	TGTGCCAGCCAGACGACTAGCGGGAGAACCGGGGAGCTGTTTTTT